This T cell receptor (beta chain) was identified during a study of blood T cell repertoires in COVID-19. About the study: Both acute and convalescent COVID-19 samples were obtained from the United States, Italy and Spain.

From germline, CDR1 is SGHRS and CDR2 YFSETQ. This CDR3 has 13 residues. The V end was cut by 1 base, the J end by 4 bases, with 8 bases between. TCRdb's copy holds only in-frame clones and misses some; the assay was immunoSEQ multiplex PCR. The table lists under 450,000 clones, roughly 90% of them singletons. Specimen: PBMCs or T cells enriched from blood (not recorded which). The TCR was taken from a woman aged 25 to 45 who had recovered from COVID-19. The chain joins TRBV5-1 to TRBJ1-1, with unresolved D. CDR3 coding DNA: TGCGCCAGCAGCTTGCAGTATGGCACTGAAGCTTTCTTT. Translation: CASSLQYGTEAFF.